The 26 T cell receptor beta chains in this list originate from one sample, sequenced in a study of beta chain features in type 1 diabetes (dated by TCRdb to about 2018). Library method: the immunoSEQ multiplex PCR assay. The entire amount of isolated RNA was reverse transcribed using the High Capacity cDNA Reverse Transcription Kit, so the sequenced TCRB transcripts were expressed ones. The source is immuneACCESS, and TCRdb retained only in-frame sequences with V and J called. Part of the clones is not carried over; for the studies checked, unresolved V genes explain less than half of this, and the remainder is unexplained. The sample table shows just over 600,000 clones, and 15% to 18% are seen once. The top ten constitute under 0.095% of the sample. Sequencing input: naive CD4+ T cells from blood. The cell subset or site label corresponds to: true naive CD4+ T cells. The receptors come from a man aged 18 to 30 in good health.

The rearrangement uses TRBV23-1 and TRBJ2-1, with 10 bases matching TRBD2. TRBV23-1 is given ORF status, its function remaining uncertain. The CDR3 totals 15 residues. V dropped 6 bases and J dropped 8; count of bases not matched to a gene: 10. The CDR3 DNA sequence: TGCGCCAGCAGACGGCCTAGCGGGAGATGCCATGAGCAGTTCTTC. Protein sequence: CASRRPSGRCHEQFF.

The chain links TRBV9 to TRBJ2-3, with D perhaps given as TRBD1 or TRBD2 (5 bases each). CDR3 length: 15 residues. CDR1 SGDLS and CDR2 YYNGEE come from the germline V gene. The V end was cut by 3 bases, the J end by 4 bases, with 15 bases between. CDR3: CASSGGGRHADTQYF. CDR3 sequence (DNA): TGTGCCAGCAGCGGTGGGGGTCGGCATGCAGATACGCAGTATTTT.

This clone has more than one count but fewer than ten. The chain joins TRBV29-1 to TRBJ1-4, with D maybe TRBD1 (6 bases). Germline assignment: CDR1 SQVTM and CDR2 ANQGSEA. The CDR3 has 14 residues. The germline V and J ends were trimmed by 6 bases and 5 bases, with 16 bases remaining between them. DNA of the CDR3: TGCAGCGTGTCAACAGGGCCCCAGAATGAAAAACTGTTTTTT. Its protein product is CSVSTGPQNEKLFF.

This clone was observed a few times. The chain is built from TRBV11-2 and TRBJ2-5, with 9 bases aligning to TRBD2. The J segment lost 5 bases and the V segment lost 5 bases, leaving 18 bases of the junction unmatched. Germline values: CDR1 SGHAT, CDR2 FQNNGV. This CDR3 has 18 residues. As DNA, the CDR3 is TGTGCCAGCAGCCATAAGGGAACCCTGGGACTAGCTGGGGAGACCCAGTACTTC. It specifies CASSHKGTLGLAGETQYF.

The CDR3 reads CASSRNKALTYNEQFF. The CDR3 DNA reads TGTGCCAGCTCTCGCAACAAGGCACTTACCTACAATGAGCAGTTCTTC. The rearrangement uses TRBV18 and TRBJ2-1; D is unclear. V was clipped by 6 bases and J by 2 bases, with 17 bases between them. The CDR3 contains 16 residues. Germline CDR1 reads KGHSH; CDR2 reads LQKENI.

The chain combines TRBV19 with TRBJ2-3; no clear D. From germline, CDR1 is LNHDA and CDR2 SQIVND (reference sequence). Trimming took off 3 bases at V and 2 bases at J, with 9 bases between the two ends. The CDR3 extends over 14 amino acids. The CDR3: CASSILGSTDTQYF. Here the CDR3 DNA reads TGTGCCAGTAGTATTCTGGGCTCCACAGATACGCAGTATTTT. Looking up the rest from reference TRBV19 and TRBJ2-3 gives the full variable domain: DGGITQSPKYLFRKEGQNVTLSCEQNLNHDAMYWYRQDPGQGLRLIYYSQIVNDFQKGDIAEGYSVSREKKESFPLTVTSAQKNPTAFYLCASSILGSTDTQYFGPGTRLTVL.

This clone was seen more than once but under ten times. The chain recombines TRBV9 with TRBJ1-1; no reliable D call. CDR1 and CDR2 from the germline V gene are SGDLS and YYNGEE. Trimming pared 4 bases from V and 2 bases from J, leaving 15 bases between. The CDR3 runs 15 residues. The CDR3 here is CASSPQTTGNTEAFF. DNA of the CDR3: TGTGCCAGCAGCCCACAGACGACGGGTAACACTGAAGCTTTCTTT.

In this sample, this clone turned up a few times. A read error may produce the germline difference seen at one junction end. The chain links TRBV27 to TRBJ1-4; TRBD1 matches 8 bases. Germline CDR1 and CDR2: MNHEY and SMNVEV (reference sequence). CDR3 size: 13 residues. CDR3 DNA: TGTGCCAGCACTTTAGTACAGGGGGGAAAACTGTTTTTT. Residues: CASTLVQGGKLFF.

This clone was picked up a small number of times. The chain uses TRBV29-1 and TRBJ2-2; D is uncertain. Germline V CDR1 and CDR2: SQVTM, ANQGSEA. This CDR3 is built from 13 residues. V was pared by 7 bases and J by 4 bases, with 13 bases between. The CDR3 loop reads CSAGRHGTGELFF. The CDR3 nucleotides read TGCAGCGCTGGCCGCCACGGCACCGGGGAGCTGTTTTTT.

This chain joins TRBV9 and TRBJ2-2; TRBD2 aligns across 8 bases. Trimming removed 0 bases from V and 6 bases from J; junction bases left unmatched: 7. Germline-derived CDR1 and CDR2 are SGDLS and YYNGEE. The CDR3 has 16 amino acids. CDR3 region: CASSVEFGTSPGELFF. CDR3 DNA: TGTGCCAGCAGCGTAGAATTTGGGACTAGTCCCGGGGAGCTGTTTTTT.

This clone was detected a few times. The rearrangement joins TRBV6-6 to TRBJ2-1; the D gene is possibly TRBD1 (5 bases). The CDR3 is 14 residues long. Trimming pared 0 bases from V and 5 bases from J, leaving 8 bases between. The germline CDR1 and CDR2 sequences are MNHNY and SVGAGI (reference sequence). CDR3 in amino acids: CASSYSDSHNEQFF. The CDR3 nucleotides are TGTGCCAGCAGTTACTCTGACAGTCACAATGAGCAGTTCTTC.

This clone came up a few times. J is TRBJ1-2 and V is TRBV2, with 7 bases that match TRBD1. The CDR3 loop spans 15 amino acids. Germline V gives CDR1 SNHLY, CDR2 FYNNEI. V lost 4 bases and J lost 1; bases outside the gene matches: 6. The CDR3 DNA follows: TGTGCCAGCAGTGCTCGACAGGGTATTAACTATGGCTACACCTTC. This gives the protein CASSARQGINYGYTF.

Turning to this clone: Other DNA sequences in the same sample also yield this CDR3. The V gene is TRBV19, the J gene TRBJ2-4; D not resolved. Germline-derived CDR1 and CDR2 are LNHDA and SQIVND (reference sequence). The CDR3 length is 15 residues. Trimming stripped 1 base from V and 0 bases from J, with 7 bases between. The CDR3 DNA follows: TGTGCCAGTAGTATAGGGTCCCTAGCCAAAAACATTCAGTACTTC. This translates into CASSIGSLAKNIQYF.

The table lists this clone with a few counts. The rearrangement links TRBV19 to TRBJ2-1; 7 bases align to TRBD2. The CDR3 loop spans 16 amino acids. Trimming at V came to 4 bases and at J to 5 bases, leaving 11 bases not matched to a gene. Germline V lookup: CDR1 LNHDA, CDR2 SQIVND (reference sequence). CDR3 in DNA: TGTGCCAGTAGTACTCTAGCGGACCAGCTACACAATGAGCAGTTCTTC. Encoded protein: CASSTLADQLHNEQFF.

The chain recombines TRBV27 with TRBJ2-1; 7 positions agree with TRBD2. Germline trimming cut 4 bases from V and 4 bases from J; bases unmatched to any gene: 4. Germline assignment: CDR1 MNHEY and CDR2 SMNVEV (reference sequence). The CDR3 runs 14 residues. The CDR3 DNA reads TGTGCCAGCAGTTACCTCGGGAGGTACAATGAGCAGTTCTTC. Translated: CASSYLGRYNEQFF.

This clone showed up just a few times. The rearrangement links TRBV7-9 to TRBJ2-5; 8 bases align to TRBD1. The end of the DNA aligns better with TRBJ2-7, so the J call may be wrong. The CDR3 is made up of 15 amino acids. Germline-derived CDR1 and CDR2 are SEHNR and FQNEAQ (reference sequence). CDR3 loop: CASSLQGAGSYEQYF. The CDR3 nucleotides are TGTGCCAGCAGCTTACAGGGGGCAGGGTCCTACGAGCAGTACTTC.

Only a few counts were recorded for this clone. The gene calls are TRBV10-3 and TRBJ1-5; the D gene is possibly TRBD1 (6 bases). The V end lost 11 bases, the J end lost 1 base, and 12 bases lay between the germline ends. Looked up from germline, CDR1 is ENHRY and CDR2 is SYGVKD. This CDR3 contains 13 residues. The CDR3 DNA is TGTGCCGCAAGACAGGTCAGCAATCAGCCCCAGCATTTT. This translates into CAARQVSNQPQHF.

The table lists this clone with a few counts. The chain uses TRBV5-6 and TRBJ2-3, with D tentatively TRBD1 or TRBD2 (5 bases each). Germline values: CDR1 SGHDT, CDR2 YYEEEE. The CDR3 loop spans 15 amino acids. Trimming took off 2 bases at V and 8 bases at J, with 18 bases between the two ends. The CDR3 region is CASSFRASGTGTQYF. The CDR3 DNA reads TGTGCCAGCAGCTTTAGAGCCTCAGGGACGGGTACGCAGTATTTT.

The genes are TRBV6-6 and TRBJ2-7, with D uncertain. Germline assignment: CDR1 MNHNY and CDR2 SVGAGI (reference sequence). The CDR3 covers 14 residues. V dropped 0 bases and J dropped 2 bases, with 8 bases sitting between them. The CDR3 DNA is TGTGCCAGCAGTTACTCTAGGTTCCCCTACGAGCAGTACTTC. Translating it yields CASSYSRFPYEQYF.

The chain recombines TRBV27 with TRBJ2-7; 7 nucleotides agree with TRBD2. Trimming removed 4 bases from V and 2 bases from J; junction bases left unmatched: 8. From germline, CDR1 is MNHEY and CDR2 SMNVEV (reference sequence). The CDR3 is 15 residues long. CDR3 nucleotides: TGTGCCAGCAGTTCACGGACTAGATCTCCCTACGAGCAGTACTTC. Translation: CASSSRTRSPYEQYF.

The chain links TRBV5-4 to TRBJ2-1; TRBD2 matches at 13 bases. The CDR3 is made up of 15 amino acids. Germline CDR1 SGHNT, CDR2 YYREEE (reference sequence). With 4 bases clipped from V and 8 bases from J, the junction kept 6 bases outside the gene matches. The CDR3 DNA sequence: TGTGCCAGCAGCCGGACTAGCGGGAGTAGCGATGAGCAGTTCTTC. Translated: CASSRTSGSSDEQFF.

The J gene is TRBJ2-5, the V gene TRBV7-9; TRBD1 agrees at 7 bases. Losses at the gene ends were 4 bases for V and 6 bases for J; bases not matched to a gene: 14. From germline, CDR1 is SEHNR and CDR2 FQNEAQ (reference sequence). The CDR3 spans 16 residues. CDR3 nucleotide sequence: TGTGCCAGCAGCTCCCAGGGACAGCTTTTAGTGCAGACCCAGTACTTC. It is translated as CASSSQGQLLVQTQYF.

The table lists this clone with a few counts. The CDR3 DNA is TGCAGCGTTGAAGACAGAGTGAACACTGAAGCTTTCTTT. Protein: CSVEDRVNTEAFF. The rearrangement joins TRBV29-1 to TRBJ1-1; D unclear. The germline CDR1 and CDR2 sequences are SQVTM and ANQGSEA. Trimming took 0 bases from V and 0 from J, leaving 5 bases between them. CDR3 size: 13 residues.

The chain recombines TRBV5-1 with TRBJ2-3; 12 bases map to TRBD2. V lost 0 bases to trimming and J lost 5 bases; unmatched junction nucleotides: 10. The CDR3 has 18 residues. In germline, CDR1 is SGHRS, CDR2 YFSETQ. The DNA of the CDR3 is TGCGCCAGCAGCTTGGAATGGGCTAGCGGGGGGGCGCGAGATACGCAGTATTTT. Its protein is CASSLEWASGGARDTQYF.

This clone was found a few times. The chain employs TRBV2 and TRBJ2-5, with D unclear. The CDR3 is made up of 13 amino acids. V was cut by 5 bases and J by 5 bases, with 12 bases left in between. From germline, CDR1 is SNHLY and CDR2 FYNNEI. The CDR3 nucleotides read TGTGCCAGCAGTTACTCGACCTGGGAGACCCAGTACTTC. Residues: CASSYSTWETQYF. Full variable domain (outside the CDR3, taken from reference TRBV2 and TRBJ2-5): EPEVTQTPSHQVTQMGQEVILRCVPISNHLYFYWYRQILGQKVEFLVSFYNNEISEKSEIFDDQFSVERPDGSNFTLKIRSTKLEDSAMYFCASSYSTWETQYFGPGTRLLVL.

The chain joins TRBV5-6 to TRBJ2-7; tentatively, D is TRBD1 (5 bases). Germline CDR1 and CDR2: SGHDT and YYEEEE. The CDR3 is made up of 12 amino acids. V gave up 0 bases and J gave up 6 bases, with 7 bases separating them. The CDR3 DNA reads as TGTGCCAGCAGCTTGGAAGGGGTCGAGCAGTACTTC. Its protein is CASSLEGVEQYF.